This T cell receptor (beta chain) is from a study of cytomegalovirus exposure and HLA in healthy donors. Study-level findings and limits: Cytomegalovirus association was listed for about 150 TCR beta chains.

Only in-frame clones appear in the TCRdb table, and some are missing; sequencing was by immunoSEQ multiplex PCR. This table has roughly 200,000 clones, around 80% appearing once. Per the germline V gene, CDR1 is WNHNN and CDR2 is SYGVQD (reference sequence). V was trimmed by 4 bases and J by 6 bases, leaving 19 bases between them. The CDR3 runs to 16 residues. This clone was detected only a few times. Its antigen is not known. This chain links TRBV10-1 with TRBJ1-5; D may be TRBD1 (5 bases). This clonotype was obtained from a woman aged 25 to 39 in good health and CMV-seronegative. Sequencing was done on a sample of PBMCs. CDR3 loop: CASSGLGQGYRQPQHF. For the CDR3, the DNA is TGCGCCAGCAGTGGTCTGGGGCAGGGCTATCGTCAGCCCCAGCATTTT.